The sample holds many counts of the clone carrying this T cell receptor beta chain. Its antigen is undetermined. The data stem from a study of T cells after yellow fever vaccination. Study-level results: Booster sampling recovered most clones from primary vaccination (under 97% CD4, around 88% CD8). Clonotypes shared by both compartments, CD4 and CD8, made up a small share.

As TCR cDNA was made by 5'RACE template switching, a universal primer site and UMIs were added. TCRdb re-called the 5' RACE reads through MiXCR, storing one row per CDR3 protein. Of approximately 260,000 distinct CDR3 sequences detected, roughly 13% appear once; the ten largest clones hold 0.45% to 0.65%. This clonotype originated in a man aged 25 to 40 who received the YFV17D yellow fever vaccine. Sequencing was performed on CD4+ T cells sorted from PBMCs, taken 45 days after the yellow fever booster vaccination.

The CDR3 DNA reads TGCGCCAGCAGCCAAGCCAGGGGTGTCTCTGGGGCCAACGTCCTGACTTTC. Protein product: CASSQARGVSGANVLTF. This chain connects TRBV4-3 to TRBJ2-6, with D tentatively TRBD1 (6 bases). V was cut by 1 base and J by 0 bases, with 10 bases left in between. The CDR3 runs 17 residues. Germline values: CDR1 LGHNA, CDR2 YSLEER.